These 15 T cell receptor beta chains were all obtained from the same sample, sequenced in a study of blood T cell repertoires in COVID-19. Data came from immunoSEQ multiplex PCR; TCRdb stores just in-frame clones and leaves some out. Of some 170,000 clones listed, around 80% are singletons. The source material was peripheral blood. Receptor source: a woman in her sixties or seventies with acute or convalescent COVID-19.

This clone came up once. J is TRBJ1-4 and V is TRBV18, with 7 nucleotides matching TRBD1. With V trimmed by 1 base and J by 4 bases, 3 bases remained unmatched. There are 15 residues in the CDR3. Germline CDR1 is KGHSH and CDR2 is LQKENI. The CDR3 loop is CASSPQQGRNEKLFF. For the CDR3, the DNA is TGTGCCAGCTCACCACAACAGGGGCGTAATGAAAAACTGTTTTTT.

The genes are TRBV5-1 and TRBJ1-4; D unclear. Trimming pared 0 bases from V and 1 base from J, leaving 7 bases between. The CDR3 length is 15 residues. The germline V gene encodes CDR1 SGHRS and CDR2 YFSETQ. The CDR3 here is CASSLVPGTNEKLFF. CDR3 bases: TGCGCCAGCAGCTTGGTGCCAGGAACTAATGAAAAACTGTTTTTT.

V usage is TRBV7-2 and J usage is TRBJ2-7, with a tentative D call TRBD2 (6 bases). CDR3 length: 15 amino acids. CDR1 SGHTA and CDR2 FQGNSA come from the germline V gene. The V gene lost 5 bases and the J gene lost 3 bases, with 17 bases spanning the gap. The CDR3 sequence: CASSPSGVPIYEQYF. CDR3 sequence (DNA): TGTGCCAGCAGCCCGTCGGGGGTCCCGATCTACGAGCAGTACTTC.

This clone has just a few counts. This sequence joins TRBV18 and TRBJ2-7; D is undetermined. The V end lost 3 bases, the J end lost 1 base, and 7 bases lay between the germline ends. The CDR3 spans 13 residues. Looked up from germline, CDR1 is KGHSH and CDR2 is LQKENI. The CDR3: CASSPQRSYEQYF. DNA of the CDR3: TGTGCCAGCTCACCGCAGCGATCCTACGAGCAGTACTTC.

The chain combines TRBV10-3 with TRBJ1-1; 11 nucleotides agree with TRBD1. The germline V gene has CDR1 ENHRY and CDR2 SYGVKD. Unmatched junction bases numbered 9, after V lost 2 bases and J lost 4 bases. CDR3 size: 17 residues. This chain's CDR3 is CAISEGGTGGGSTEAFF. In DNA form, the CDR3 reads TGTGCCATCAGTGAGGGAGGGACAGGGGGAGGTAGCACTGAAGCTTTCTTT.

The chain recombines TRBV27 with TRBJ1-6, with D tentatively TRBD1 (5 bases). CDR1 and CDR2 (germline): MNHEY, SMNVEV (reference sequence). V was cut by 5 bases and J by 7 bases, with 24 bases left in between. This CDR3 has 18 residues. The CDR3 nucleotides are TGTGCCAGCAGTCGTTCTGTAACAGGCCTAACTAGCAATTCACCCCTCCACTTT. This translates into CASSRSVTGLTSNSPLHF.

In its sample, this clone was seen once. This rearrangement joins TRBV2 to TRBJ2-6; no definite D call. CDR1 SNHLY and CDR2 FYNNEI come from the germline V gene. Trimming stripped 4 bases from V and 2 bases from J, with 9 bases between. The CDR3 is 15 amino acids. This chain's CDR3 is CASSVAGPGANVLTF. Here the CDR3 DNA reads TGTGCCAGCAGTGTGGCAGGCCCTGGGGCCAACGTCCTGACTTTC. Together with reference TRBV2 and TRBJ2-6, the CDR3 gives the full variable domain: EPEVTQTPSHQVTQMGQEVILRCVPISNHLYFYWYRQILGQKVEFLVSFYNNEISEKSEIFDDQFSVERPDGSNFTLKIRSTKLEDSAMYFCASSVAGPGANVLTFGAGSRLTVL.

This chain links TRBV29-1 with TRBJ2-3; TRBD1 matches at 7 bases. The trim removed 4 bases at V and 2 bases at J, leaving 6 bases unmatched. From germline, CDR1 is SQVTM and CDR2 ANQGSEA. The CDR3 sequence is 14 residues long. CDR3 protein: CSVATGEITDTQYF. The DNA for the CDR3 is TGCAGCGTTGCCACAGGGGAGATCACAGATACGCAGTATTTT.

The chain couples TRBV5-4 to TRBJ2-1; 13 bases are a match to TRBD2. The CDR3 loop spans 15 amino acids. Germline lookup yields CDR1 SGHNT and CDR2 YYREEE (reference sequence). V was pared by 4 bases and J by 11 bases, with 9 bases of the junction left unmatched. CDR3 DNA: TGTGCCAGCAGCCCCTTCGGACTAGCGGGAGACCAGCAGTTCTTC. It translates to CASSPFGLAGDQQFF.

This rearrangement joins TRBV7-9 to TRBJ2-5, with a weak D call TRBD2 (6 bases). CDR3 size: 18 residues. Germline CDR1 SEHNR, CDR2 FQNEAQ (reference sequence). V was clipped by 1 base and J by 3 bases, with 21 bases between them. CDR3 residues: CASSLGFLGRGGEETQYF. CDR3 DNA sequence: TGTGCCAGCAGCTTAGGTTTCCTCGGACGGGGAGGAGAAGAGACCCAGTACTTC.

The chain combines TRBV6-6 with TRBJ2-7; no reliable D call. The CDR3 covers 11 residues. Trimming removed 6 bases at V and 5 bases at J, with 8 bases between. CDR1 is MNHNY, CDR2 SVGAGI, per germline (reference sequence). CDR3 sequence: CASRRSHEQYF. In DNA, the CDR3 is TGTGCCAGCAGACGAAGCCACGAGCAGTACTTC.

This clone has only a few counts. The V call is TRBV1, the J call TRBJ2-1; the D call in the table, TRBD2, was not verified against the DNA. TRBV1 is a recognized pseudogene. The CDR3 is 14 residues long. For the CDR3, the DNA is TGCACCAGCAGTACGGGGGGCCCCTACAATGAGCAGTTCTTC. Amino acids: CTSSTGGPYNEQFF.

For the CDR3, the DNA is TGTGCCAGCAGTGAACGTCTAATTCAGAACACCGGGGAGCTGTTTTTT. Protein: CASSERLIQNTGELFF. The chain is built from TRBV6-1 and TRBJ2-2; D not certain. Germline CDR1 reads MNHNS; CDR2 reads SASEGT. V gave up 2 bases and J gave up 1 base, with 11 bases separating them. The CDR3 loop spans 16 amino acids.

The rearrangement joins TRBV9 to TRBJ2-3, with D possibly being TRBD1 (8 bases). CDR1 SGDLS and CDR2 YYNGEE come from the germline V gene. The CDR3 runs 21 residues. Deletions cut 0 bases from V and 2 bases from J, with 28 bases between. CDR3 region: CASSVDPGQGVAGLYTDTQYF. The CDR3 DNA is TGTGCCAGCAGCGTAGACCCAGGACAGGGTGTAGCGGGCCTGTACACAGATACGCAGTATTTT.

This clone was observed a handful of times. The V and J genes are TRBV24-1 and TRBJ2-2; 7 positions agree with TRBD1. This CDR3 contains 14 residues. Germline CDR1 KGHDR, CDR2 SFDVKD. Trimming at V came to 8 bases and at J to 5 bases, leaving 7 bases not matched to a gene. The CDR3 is CATTGGIRTGELFF. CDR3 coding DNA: TGTGCCACCACAGGGGGAATAAGGACCGGGGAGCTGTTTTTT.